This T cell receptor beta chain was found in a study of T cells in localized non-small cell lung cancer (dated by TCRdb to about 2020). In the study overall: T cell repertoires of 200 to 250 early-stage NSCLC patients were analyzed, with tumors being compared against uninvolved tumor-adjacent lungs. NSCLC patients had a mean age of roughly 66 years, and 129 were male and 85 to 110 female. The cohort was made up of 236 treatment-naive NSCLC patients whose localized lung tumors had been resected. What the study reported, not specific to this receptor: Longer overall survival was associated with higher blood T cell density, whereas shorter survival was associated with higher adjacent-lung clonality. Uninvolved tumor-adjacent lung showed the highest T cell clonality, higher than tumor, which suggests more focused antigenic responses in the uninvolved tumor-adjacent lung. A median of approximately 57 of the top 100 tumor clones were detected in paired uninvolved adjacent lung, and some 28 of these tumor clones were also found among the top 100 clones of the paired uninvolved adjacent lung. Multi-region tumor sequencing was not performed, so intratumor heterogeneity could not be excluded. Because the study design was exploratory, TCR variables were selected using unadjusted p-values without false-discovery rate correction.

The germline V gene encodes CDR1 SGHNT and CDR2 YENEEA. V drops 6 bases and J drops 5 bases, leaving 22 bases in between. The CDR3, cysteine through phenylalanine, is 17 amino acids long. The only DNA kept is the CDR3, 51 bases in frame from the first base. The immunoSEQ Assay was used to sequence TCR beta CDR3 regions from DNA. Per the original workflow: To compute T cell density, TCR beta template counts were normalized to usable DNA, which was estimated by amplifying housekeeping genes. Richness was estimated with the preseqR package, extrapolating to 400,000 templates for PBMC samples and 120,000 templates for tissue samples. Clonality was calculated as one minus Pielou's evenness. Differential abundance testing on productive amino-acid clonotypes, with a minimum total count of 5 and an alpha of 0.1, was used to identify tissue-enriched TCRs. The Jaccard Index and the Morisita Overlap Index were used to measure how much the repertoires overlapped between compartments. TCR beta CDR3s were clustered by GLIPH together with public tetramer-defined viral CDR3s, and at least three viral sequences plus V-gene enrichment were required for viral motifs. As stored in TCRdb, this immuneACCESS dataset retains in-frame rearrangements with V and J assigned. A fraction of the clones does not appear; measured against another copy, unresolved V genes explain less than half of the discrepancy, and the remainder lacks a known reason. For V, J and clone size, that table is used; D and trimming come from the DNA. For this sample the table gives some 20,000 clones, of which 65% to 90% were detected only once. The top ten clonotypes cover around 4% of the sample.

At diagnosis, peripheral blood, uninvolved tumor-adjacent lung and tumor were collected and stored as a combination of fresh-frozen and FFPE material. For TCR repertoire profiling, the blood samples were analyzed as peripheral blood mononuclear cells. With regard to this clone: Its binding antigen is unknown. No base quality values were provided; no much bigger clone lies one nucleotide off.

The chain is assembled from TRBV11-3 and TRBJ2-2; the D segment could be TRBD1, given 6 matching bases. Sequencing used peripheral blood, obtained before any cancer treatment. This receptor was identified in a man aged 40 to 69 with stage I lung adenocarcinoma. The DNA sequence is as follows: TGTGCCAGCAGTCCTAATCTGGGGGCCCTGAATACCGGGGAGCTGTTTTTT. Translation gives CASSPNLGALNTGELFF.